Listed below are T cell receptor beta chains from one sample, sequenced in a study of post-analysis software for immune sequencing data. TCRdb redid the calling of the PCR reads with MiXCR, one entry per CDR3 protein. The repertoire holds 380,000 or so distinct CDR3 sequences, less than 35% seen once, with roughly 13% in the top ten. Sequencing was carried out using blood. Receptor source: a girl aged 10-17 years with multiple sclerosis. The CDR3 runs from the conserved cysteine through the conserved F or W. The order of the fields is D gene, clone size, J gene, V gene, CDR3 DNA, CDR3 protein. The D gene is left open where the match is weak. Size is stated for part of the rows, as once, few or many counts, or as a class when the clone is expanded.

-	-	TRBJ1-3	TRBV12-3/TRBV12-4	TGTGCCACCTCCCTCCCTGGAAACACCATATATTTT	CATSLPGNTIYF
TRBD1	-	TRBJ2-3	TRBV29-1	TGCAGCGCAGGGAGGACAGGGGCGACAGATATGCAGTATTTT	CSAGRTGATDMQYF
-	many	TRBJ1-4	TRBV4-2	TGTGCCAGCAGCGACACAACTAATGAAAAACTGTTTTTT	CASSDTTNEKLFF
TRBD1	-	TRBJ1-4	TRBV9	TGTGCCAGCAGCGCCCCGGGACAGGGGGATGAAAAACGGTTTTTT	CASSAPGQGDEKRFF
TRBD2	-	TRBJ2-3	TRBV6-5	TGTGCCAGCAGTTACGGCGGGGGGGCGAGGAATACGCAGTATTTT	CASSYGGGARNTQYF
-	few	TRBJ1-2	TRBV7-9	TGTGCCAGCAGCTCTACACTGGGTGTCTATGGCTACACCTTC	CASSSTLGVYGYTF
-	-	TRBJ1-1	TRBV4-3	TGCGCCAGCGGGTGGGTAGGGACTGAAGCTTTCTTT	CASGWVGTEAFF
TRBD1	few	TRBJ2-3	TRBV11-1	TGTGCCAGCAGCCGGGACAGGGGGGGAGCAGATACGCAGTATTTT	CASSRDRGGADTQYF
TRBD1	-	TRBJ2-5	TRBV24-1	TGTGCCACCAGTGACCAATGGGACAGGGAAGAGACCCAGTACTTC	CATSDQWDREETQYF
TRBD1	-	TRBJ2-1	TRBV7-3	TGTGCCAGCAGCTTAATCGACAGGGGAGGTGAGCAGTTCTTC	CASSLIDRGGEQFF
TRBD1	many	TRBJ2-5	TRBV12-3/TRBV12-4	TGTGCCAGCAGTCCCCGGACAGGGCCCCAAGAGACCCAGTACTTC	CASSPRTGPQETQYF
-	-	TRBJ1-1	TRBV9	TGTGCCAGCAGCTCTGGGATGGGAGGGAACACTGAAGCTTTCTTT	CASSSGMGGNTEAFF
TRBD2	-	TRBJ2-7	TRBV5-1	TGCGCCAGCAGCATCGGGACTAGCGGGGGGAACTACGAGCAGTACTTC	CASSIGTSGGNYEQYF
-	few	TRBJ1-2	TRBV21-1	TGTGCGACAGGCCTCCACTCCTATGGCTACACCTTC	CATGLHSYGYTF
TRBD2	many	TRBJ2-3	TRBV4-1	TGCGCCAGCAGCCAAGTACGCGGGGGAAAAGCAGATACGCAGTATTTT	CASSQVRGGKADTQYF
-	-	TRBJ2-5	TRBV13	TGTGCCAGCAGCCTCCTCGGGGGGCAACAAGAGACCCAGTACTTC	CASSLLGGQQETQYF
-	-	TRBJ2-7	TRBV28	TGTGCCAGCAGCCCAGGGGAATTGTCTTCCTACGAGCAGTACTTC	CASSPGELSSYEQYF
TRBD2	-	TRBJ2-3	TRBV6-1	TGTGCCAGCAGCCCGACTAGCGGGGCCCCTAGCACAGATACGCAGTATTTT	CASSPTSGAPSTDTQYF
TRBD1	few	TRBJ1-1	TRBV5-6	TGTGCCAGCAGCTTGAGACAGGGTGGAACTGAAGCTTTCTTT	CASSLRQGGTEAFF
TRBD1	-	TRBJ2-5	TRBV10-3	TGTGCCACATTAACGACGACAGGGGACAATGAGCAGTACTTC	CATLTTTGDNEQYF
TRBD1	few	TRBJ1-4	TRBV4-1	TGCGCCAGCAGCCAAGATTGGGGACAGGGTGATGAAAAACTGTTTTTT	CASSQDWGQGDEKLFF
TRBD2	-	TRBJ2-3	TRBV5-1	TGCGCCAGCAGCCCACCGGGACTAGCATCAGATACGCAGTATTTT	CASSPPGLASDTQYF
-	-	TRBJ2-1	TRBV27	TGTGCCAGCAGTTCCCCCGGACATGAGTCCTACAATGAGCAGTTCTTC	CASSSPGHESYNEQFF
-	-	TRBJ2-3	TRBV7-2	TGTGCCAGCAGCTTAACAGGAGATCCGTCAGGAGATACGCAGTATTTT	CASSLTGDPSGDTQYF
-	few	TRBJ1-2	TRBV7-2	TGTGCCAGCAGCGGGGGGGTAGGGGCCAGAGGGTATGGCTACACCTTC	CASSGGVGARGYGYTF
TRBD1	-	TRBJ1-2	TRBV4-3	TGCGCCAGCAGCCAAGCCAGGGGGGACCATGGCTACACCTTC	CASSQARGDHGYTF
TRBD2	-	TRBJ2-1	TRBV5-1	TGCGCCAGCAGCTTCAATGCCCGGGGACTAGCGGGGTACAATGAGCAGTTCTTC	CASSFNARGLAGYNEQFF
-	-	TRBJ2-1	TRBV2	TGTGCCAGCAGTGTGGAGGACAGCAATTACAATGAGCAGTTCTTC	CASSVEDSNYNEQFF
-	few	TRBJ1-2	TRBV15	TGTGCCACCAGCAGTGCTTTGACACTGAACTATGGCTACACCTTC	CATSSALTLNYGYTF
-	few	TRBJ2-5	TRBV9	TGTGCCAGCAGCGTATCCTCCGCCGAGACCCAGTACTTC	CASSVSSAETQYF
-	many	TRBJ2-3	TRBV27	TGTGCCAGCAGTCCGCCGTCCCCACTAGGATTTCAGCCAGATACGCAGTATTTT	CASSPPSPLGFQPDTQYF
TRBD2	many	TRBJ2-7	TRBV12-3/TRBV12-4	TGTGCCAGCACCAGGACTAGCGGCGGTACCTACGAGCAGTACTTC	CASTRTSGGTYEQYF
-	few	TRBJ2-1	TRBV7-9	TGTGCCAGCAGCCCCGCGAGGGTCGATGAGCAGTTCTTC	CASSPARVDEQFF
TRBD1	-	TRBJ1-2	TRBV5-1	TGCGCCAGCAGCCCCGGGACAGGGACAGATGGCTACACCTTC	CASSPGTGTDGYTF
-	-	TRBJ1-2	TRBV9	TGTGCCAGCAGCCTTCACAGGGCGAACTATGGCTACACCTTC	CASSLHRANYGYTF
TRBD1	few	TRBJ2-3	TRBV28	TGTGCCAGCGGTGAAGGGGGCTCATATACGCAGTATTTT	CASGEGGSYTQYF
-	few	TRBJ1-1	TRBV20-1	TGCAGTGCTATCCCCTCAGTCATGAACACTGAAGCTTTCTTT	CSAIPSVMNTEAFF